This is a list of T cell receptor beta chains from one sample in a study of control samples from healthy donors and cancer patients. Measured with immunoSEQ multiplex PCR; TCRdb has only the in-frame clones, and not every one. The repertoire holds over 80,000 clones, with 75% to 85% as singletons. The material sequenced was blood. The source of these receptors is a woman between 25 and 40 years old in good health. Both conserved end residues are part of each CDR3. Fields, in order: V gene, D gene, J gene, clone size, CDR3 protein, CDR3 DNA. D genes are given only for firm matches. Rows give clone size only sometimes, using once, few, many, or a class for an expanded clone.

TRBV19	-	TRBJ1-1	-	CASSIMTENTEAFF	TGTGCCAGTAGTATTATGACAGAGAACACTGAAGCTTTCTTT
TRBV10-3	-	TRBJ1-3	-	CAISEAFSGNTIYF	TGTGCCATCAGTGAGGCGTTCTCTGGAAACACCATATATTTT
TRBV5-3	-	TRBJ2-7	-	CARSLAEISSYEQYF	TGTGCCAGAAGCTTGGCGGAGATTAGCTCCTACGAGCAGTACTTC
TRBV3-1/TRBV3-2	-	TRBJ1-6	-	CASSQDVRENSPLHF	TGTGCCAGCAGCCAAGATGTGAGAGAGAATTCACCCCTCCACTTT
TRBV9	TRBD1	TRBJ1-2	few	CASSPAPGQGWYGYTF	TGTGCCAGCAGCCCAGCCCCGGGACAGGGGTGGTATGGCTACACCTTC
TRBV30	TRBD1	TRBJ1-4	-	CAWSSGTGHEKLFF	TGTGCCTGGAGCTCCGGGACAGGGCATGAAAAACTGTTTTTT
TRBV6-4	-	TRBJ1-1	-	CASSPGGENTEAFF	TGTGCCAGCAGTCCTGGGGGCGAGAACACTGAAGCTTTCTTT
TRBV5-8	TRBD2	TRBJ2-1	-	CASSLALAGGTLMDEQFF	TGTGCCAGCAGCTTGGCTCTAGCGGGGGGCACCCTTATGGATGAGCAGTTCTTC
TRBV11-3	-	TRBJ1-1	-	CASSLGPGAEAFF	TGTGCCAGCAGCTTAGGTCCTGGCGCTGAAGCTTTCTTT
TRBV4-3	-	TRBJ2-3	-	CASSQDRWRGADTQYF	TGCGCCAGCAGCCAAGATCGATGGAGAGGGGCAGATACGCAGTATTTT
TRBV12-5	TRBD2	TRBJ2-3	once	CASGPLGLAGTDTQYF	TGTGCTAGTGGACCACTGGGACTAGCGGGGACAGATACGCAGTATTTT
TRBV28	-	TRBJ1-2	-	CASSSNYGYTF	TGTGCCAGCAGTAGTAACTATGGCTACACCTTC
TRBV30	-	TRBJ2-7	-	CAWSVLGDPVDEQYF	TGTGCCTGGAGTGTACTAGGCGACCCCGTGGACGAGCAGTACTTC
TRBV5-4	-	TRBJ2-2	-	CASSLGAGELFF	TGTGCCAGCAGCTTAGGGGCCGGGGAGCTGTTTTTT
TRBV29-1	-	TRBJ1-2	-	CSVVRGGLYGYTF	TGCAGCGTTGTACGGGGGGGCCTCTATGGCTACACCTTC
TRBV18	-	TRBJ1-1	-	CASSPPDWLNTEAFF	TGTGCCAGCTCACCACCCGACTGGCTGAACACTGAAGCTTTCTTT
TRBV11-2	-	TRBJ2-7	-	CASSLEFGGNYEQYF	TGTGCCAGCAGCTTAGAGTTTGGCGGGAACTACGAGCAGTACTTC
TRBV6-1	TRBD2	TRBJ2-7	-	CASSELSSGASYEQYF	TGTGCCAGCAGTGAACTGTCTAGCGGGGCCTCCTACGAGCAGTACTTC
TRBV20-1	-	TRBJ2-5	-	CSAGWIETQYF	TGCAGTGCTGGGTGGATAGAGACCCAGTACTTC
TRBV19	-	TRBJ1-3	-	CASSIPGPGNSGNTIYF	TGTGCCAGTAGTATTCCGGGGCCTGGAAACTCTGGAAACACCATATATTTT
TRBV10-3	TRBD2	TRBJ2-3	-	CAISESASGGRGTDTQYF	TGTGCCATCAGTGAGTCGGCTAGCGGGGGCCGGGGCACAGATACGCAGTATTTT
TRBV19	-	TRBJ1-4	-	CASTPSATNEKLFF	TGTGCCAGTACCCCCTCAGCGACTAATGAAAAACTGTTTTTT
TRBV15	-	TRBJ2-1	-	CATSREGVGTHNEQFF	TGTGCCACCAGCAGAGAGGGGGTCGGTACCCACAATGAGCAGTTCTTC
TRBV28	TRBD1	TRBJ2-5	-	CASSSTGKLEETQYF	TGTGCCAGCAGTTCGACAGGGAAACTCGAAGAGACCCAGTACTTC
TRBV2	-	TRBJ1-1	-	CASRGRRTEAFF	TGTGCCAGCAGGGGGCGCCGGACTGAAGCTTTCTTT
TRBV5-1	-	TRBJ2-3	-	CASSLAGYTDTQYF	TGCGCCAGCAGCTTGGCTGGATACACAGATACGCAGTATTTT
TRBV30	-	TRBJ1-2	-	CAWSVQRWSFGYGYTF	TGTGCCTGGAGTGTACAGAGGTGGTCCTTCGGCTATGGCTACACCTTC
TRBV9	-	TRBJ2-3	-	CASSVGTARVSTDTQYF	TGTGCCAGCAGCGTAGGTACGGCACGCGTGAGCACAGATACGCAGTATTTT
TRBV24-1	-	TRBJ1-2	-	CATSRGEPSNYGYTF	TGTGCCACCAGTCGGGGAGAACCCTCTAACTATGGCTACACCTTC
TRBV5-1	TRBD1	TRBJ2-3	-	CASRDRGSATDTQYF	TGCGCCAGCAGGGACAGGGGTTCCGCCACAGATACGCAGTATTTT
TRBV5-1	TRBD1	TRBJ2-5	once	CASSLGQGAQETQYF	TGCGCCAGCAGCTTGGGACAGGGGGCTCAAGAGACCCAGTACTTC
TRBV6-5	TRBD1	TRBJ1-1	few	CASSPRTGQNTEAFF	TGTGCCAGCAGTCCCAGGACAGGTCAGAACACTGAAGCTTTCTTT
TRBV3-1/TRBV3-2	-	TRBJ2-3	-	CASSPGLATDTQYF	TGTGCCAGCAGCCCGGGACTGGCCACAGATACGCAGTATTTT
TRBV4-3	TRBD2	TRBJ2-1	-	CASSLSQRGTHEQFF	TGCGCCAGCAGCCTAAGCCAGCGGGGGACGCATGAGCAGTTCTTC
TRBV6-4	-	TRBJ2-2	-	CASSKAVGANTGELFF	TGTGCCAGCTCTAAGGCCGTCGGGGCGAACACCGGGGAGCTGTTTTTT
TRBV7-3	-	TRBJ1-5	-	CASSFGHNQPQHF	TGTGCCAGCAGCTTCGGGCATAATCAGCCCCAGCATTTT
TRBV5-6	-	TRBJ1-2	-	CASSLPGRTYGYTF	TGTGCCAGCAGCTTGCCAGGGCGGACCTATGGCTACACCTTC
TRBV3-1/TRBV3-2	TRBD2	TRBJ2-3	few	CASSPTPERGNTDTQYF	TGTGCCAGCAGCCCTACTCCTGAGCGGGGGAACACAGATACGCAGTATTTT
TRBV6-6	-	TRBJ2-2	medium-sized	CASSQGGAAGELFF	TGTGCCAGCAGTCAAGGGGGGGCGGCCGGGGAGCTGTTTTTT
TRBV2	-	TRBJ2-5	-	CASSAFPGIQETQYF	TGTGCCAGCAGCGCCTTTCCGGGGATACAAGAGACCCAGTACTTC
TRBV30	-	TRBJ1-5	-	CAWSQGSGNQPQHF	TGTGCCTGGAGTCAGGGTTCGGGCAATCAGCCCCAGCATTTT
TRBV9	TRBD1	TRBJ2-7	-	CASSGPRDRGYEQYF	TGTGCCAGCAGCGGGCCTCGGGACAGGGGCTACGAGCAGTACTTC
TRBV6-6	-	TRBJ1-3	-	CASSYDSGRGNTIYF	TGTGCCAGCAGTTACGACAGTGGGCGGGGAAACACCATATATTTT
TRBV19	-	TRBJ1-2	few	CASRGRVGYTF	TGTGCCAGTAGGGGCAGGGTTGGCTACACCTTC
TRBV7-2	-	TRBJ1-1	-	CASSLGSALKAFF	TGTGCCAGCAGCTTAGGGTCGGCACTTAAAGCTTTCTTT